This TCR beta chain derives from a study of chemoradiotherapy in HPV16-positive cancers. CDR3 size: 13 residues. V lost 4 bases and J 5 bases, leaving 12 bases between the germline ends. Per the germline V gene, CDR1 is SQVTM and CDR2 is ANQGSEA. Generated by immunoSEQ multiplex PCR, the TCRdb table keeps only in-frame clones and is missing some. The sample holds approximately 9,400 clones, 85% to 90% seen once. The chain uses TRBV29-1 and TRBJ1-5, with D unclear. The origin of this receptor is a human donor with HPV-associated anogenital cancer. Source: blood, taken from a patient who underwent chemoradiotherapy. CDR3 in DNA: TGCAGCGTTGGTGGTCGGGGTGATCAGCCCCAGCATTTT. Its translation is CSVGGRGDQPQHF.